A single sample gave rise to the 8 T cell receptor beta chains below, sequenced in a study of blood T cell repertoires in COVID-19. Assay used: immunoSEQ multiplex PCR; TCRdb lists only in-frame clones, some missing. The repertoire holds approximately 150,000 clones, around 80% seen once, with around 10% in the top ten. Sequencing was carried out using peripheral blood. These TCRs come from a man in his fifties or sixties with active or convalescent COVID-19.

V and J are TRBV10-2 and TRBJ1-1; D call uncertain. There are 16 residues in the CDR3. Germline V CDR1 and CDR2: WSHSY, SAAADI. Trimming left V 6 bases short and J 11 bases short, with 28 bases between. The CDR3 loop is CASRPLEGTTGSKAFF. DNA for the CDR3: TGCGCCAGCAGGCCTTTGGAGGGAACCACCGGTAGTAAGGCTTTCTTT.

This chain joins TRBV28 and TRBJ2-7, with a tentative D call TRBD1 (6 bases). There are 14 residues in the CDR3. In germline, CDR1 is MDHEN, CDR2 SYDVKM. Trimming shortened V by 2 bases and J by 2 bases, and 10 bases separated the two germline ends. CDR3 loop: CASSLMGATYEQYF. The DNA of the CDR3 is TGTGCCAGCAGTTTAATGGGGGCGACCTACGAGCAGTACTTC. The whole variable domain, filled in from reference TRBV28 and TRBJ2-7, reads DVKVTQSSRYLVKRTGEKVFLECVQDMDHENMFWYRQDPGLGLRLIYFSYDVKMKEKGDIPEGYSVSREKKERFSLILESASTNQTSMYLCASSLMGATYEQYFGPGTRLTVT.

The V and J genes are TRBV19 and TRBJ1-1; D may be TRBD1 (6 bases). Per the germline V gene, CDR1 is LNHDA and CDR2 is SQIVND (reference sequence). Trimming removed 4 bases from V and 7 bases from J, with 10 bases in between. CDR3 length: 12 residues. The CDR3 DNA sequence: TGTGCCAGTAGTACCACAGGGTTTGAAGCTTTCTTT. Protein product: CASSTTGFEAFF.

The gene calls are TRBV5-4 and TRBJ2-3; TRBD2 matches 11 bases. CDR3 length: 17 residues. V lost 0 bases to trimming and J lost 2 bases; unmatched junction nucleotides: 5. The V gene's germline CDR1 is SGHNT and CDR2 YYREEE (reference sequence). The CDR3 protein is CASSLGGTSGTTDTQYF. As DNA, the CDR3 is TGTGCCAGCAGCTTGGGGGGGACTAGCGGAACCACAGATACGCAGTATTTT.

The chain combines TRBV7-9 with TRBJ2-7; D is uncertain. Germline loops: CDR1 SEHNR, CDR2 FQNEAQ (reference sequence). The CDR3 sequence is 14 residues long. V was shortened by 2 bases and J by 1 base, with 9 bases between the two germline ends. CDR3 sequence: CASSLNADSYEQYF. CDR3 DNA: TGTGCCAGCAGCTTAAATGCAGATTCCTACGAGCAGTACTTC.

This chain connects TRBV28 to TRBJ2-3; TRBD2 agrees at 11 bases. The CDR3 is 19 residues long. The J segment lost 0 bases and the V segment lost 1 base, leaving 9 bases of the junction unmatched. Germline assignment: CDR1 MDHEN and CDR2 SYDVKM. The CDR3 is CASSLLNSGRAGSTDTQYF. The CDR3 bases are TGTGCCAGCAGTTTATTGAATAGCGGGAGGGCCGGGAGCACAGATACGCAGTATTTT.

The chain has TRBV11-2 and TRBJ1-4; TRBD1 agrees at 7 bases. The junction had 3 bases not matched to a gene; V was cut back by 0 bases and J by 8 bases. There are 14 residues in the CDR3. Germline loops: CDR1 SGHAT, CDR2 FQNNGV. The CDR3 region is CASSLDRGKEKLFF. The CDR3 nucleotides are TGTGCCAGCAGCTTAGACAGGGGGAAGGAAAAACTGTTTTTT.

As DNA, the CDR3 is TGCAGCGTTCAGATTTCGGGAGGTACGGATACGCAGTATTTT. It encodes CSVQISGGTDTQYF. V is TRBV29-1 and J is TRBJ2-3; 7 bases fit TRBD2. The CDR3 covers 14 residues. Germline loops: CDR1 SQVTM, CDR2 ANQGSEA. The V and J ends lost 5 bases and 6 bases, in that order; junction bases with no gene match: 11.